This section outlines one T cell receptor beta chain sequence together with its context. What it binds is unknown. The entry originates in a study of Ad26.COV2.S vaccination and SARS-CoV-2 variants. Findings and caveats of the study: Responses of spike-specific T cells (both CD8+ and CD4+) reportedly showed substantial breadth after vaccination. Vaccine recipients showed a spike-specific TCR breadth that was higher than in placebo recipients.

The protocol was immunoSEQ multiplex PCR, while the TCRdb copy is restricted to in-frame clones and leaves out a portion. The sample has some 340,000 clones, approximately 86% seen once; the top ten hold 2% to 2.5%. Treatment here: some 20 received Ad26.COV2.S at low or high dose, single or two shots; five or six received placebo; per-sample allocation not given. At day 63 after the first vaccine or placebo injection, samples were drawn. The individual, an adult aged 18-55 years, was a donor in Boston. The CDR3 is made up of 14 amino acids. The V end lost 5 bases, the J end lost 0 bases, and 8 bases lay between the germline ends. Germline V gene sequence: CDR1 KGHSH, CDR2 LQKENI.

Sample: peripheral blood, taken in a trial of Ad26.COV2.S vaccine versus placebo. The chain is built from TRBV18 and TRBJ1-3; the D is unclear. The receptor's source is a person aged 18-60 years who received the Ad26.COV2.S COVID-19 vaccine or a placebo. The CDR3: CASSIEASGNTIYF. For the CDR3, the DNA is TGTGCCAGCTCAATAGAGGCCTCTGGAAACACCATATATTTT.